This T cell receptor (beta chain) was retrieved from a study of blood T cell repertoires in COVID-19. The CDR3 length is 15 residues. Trimming took off 0 bases at V and 0 bases at J, with 8 bases between the two ends. CDR1 is MNHEY, CDR2 SVGAGI, per germline. TCRdb keeps only in-frame clones here, not all; method: immunoSEQ multiplex PCR. The table lists roughly 35,000 clones, around 85% of them singletons. V and J are TRBV6-5 and TRBJ1-2; unclear D gene. This TCR was sampled from a man older than 75 with active or convalescent COVID-19. The sequenced sample was peripheral blood. This CDR3 is CASSYSGRPNYGYTF. The CDR3, as DNA: TGTGCCAGCAGTTACTCGGGCAGACCTAACTATGGCTACACCTTC.